This T cell receptor beta chain appears in the sequencing data of a study of T-cell reconstitution after alpha-beta-depleted transplantation in children. This clonotype was observed many times. One junction end disagrees with the germline gene, perhaps due to a read error. Preparing the TCRbeta library involved the use of unique molecular identifiers. Each CDR3 protein gets one entry after TCRdb re-called the PCR reads with MiXCR. The sample yields about 230,000 distinct CDR3 sequences, approximately 9.7% seen once. This CDR3 has 13 amino acids. The J gene is TRBJ1-2, the V gene TRBV12-3 or TRBV12-4; TRBD1 is a possible D gene (6 bases). Specimen: PBMCs from the stem cell graft donor, collected from the stem cell graft. The source of this sequence is a human donor who donated a stem cell graft to a child with SCID. In DNA form, the CDR3 reads TGTGCCAGCAGCTTAGGACAGTTCTATGGCTACACCTTC. Translated, it gives CASSLGQFYGYTF.